The sequence of this TCR beta chain was determined in a study of patients and donors after allogeneic stem cell transplantation (TCRdb year 2020). The library was obtained by RT-PCR. The sequencer listed for this sample is NextSeq 550. TCRdb applied fastp at Q25 and MiXCR to the public reads, then kept only in-frame beta chains. Identical CDR3 proteins give one entry, which carries the most common genes and DNA. Recorded for this sample are more than 850,000 distinct CDR3 sequences; over 15% of them occurred a single time. The biggest ten clones account for 6% of the sample. On this clonotype itself: The clone's antigen remains unknown. Per-nucleotide qualities are absent, and no much larger clonotype sits a single base away.

Counted from cysteine to phenylalanine, this CDR3 has 17 amino acids. The DNA shown is the 51-base CDR3, in frame from base 1. From a lookup of the germline V gene, CDR1 and CDR2 are SGHRS and YFSETQ. At the junction V is shortened by 3 bases and J by 8 bases; bases outside the gene matches: 8. The specimen sequenced was blood, either unsorted or a sorted T cell fraction (not recorded which). The chain is made from TRBV5-1 and TRBJ2-1, with 16 middle bases fitting TRBD2. The sequence was collected from a human donor who was either an allogeneic HSCT recipient or a stem cell or donor lymphocyte infusion donor (not recorded which). It is not recorded whose cells these are; they may come from a transplant donor. The bases are TGCGCCAGCAGCTCGGGACTAGCGGGAGGGCCCGTCGATGAGCAGTTCTTC. Translated, it reads CASSSGLAGGPVDEQFF.